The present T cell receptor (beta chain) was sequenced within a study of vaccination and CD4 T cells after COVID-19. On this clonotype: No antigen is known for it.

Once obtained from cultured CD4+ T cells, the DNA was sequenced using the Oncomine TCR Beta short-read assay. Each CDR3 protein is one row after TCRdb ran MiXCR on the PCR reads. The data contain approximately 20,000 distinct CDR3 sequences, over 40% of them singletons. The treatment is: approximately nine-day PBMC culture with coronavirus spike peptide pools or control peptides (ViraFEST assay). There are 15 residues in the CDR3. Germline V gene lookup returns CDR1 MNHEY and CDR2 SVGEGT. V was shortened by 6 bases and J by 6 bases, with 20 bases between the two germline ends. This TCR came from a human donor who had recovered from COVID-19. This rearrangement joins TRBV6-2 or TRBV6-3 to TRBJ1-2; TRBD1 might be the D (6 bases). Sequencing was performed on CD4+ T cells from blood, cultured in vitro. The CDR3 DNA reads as TGTGCCAGCAGGTCTACAGGGCCTGGTGAGCATGGCTACACCTTC. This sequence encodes CASRSTGPGEHGYTF.